Reported below is one T cell receptor beta chain. The sample holds many counts of this clonotype. The target of this receptor is not known. It has no much larger one-base neighbor in the sample; base qualities were not kept. cDNA synthesis used template-switch 5'RACE with a primer carrying a 10-nucleotide random unique molecular identifier tagging each TCR transcript. Each sequencing run produced over 190 million TCR-beta sequences covering 15-18 subjects. The RNeasy kit was used for extraction of total RNA. Using the KAPA Real-time Library Amplification kit, TCR-beta VDJ regions were amplified with primers for the TCR constant region and the 5'RACE anchor. Sample indexes and Illumina adaptors were added in a first PCR, and a second PCR then increased library yield. After Ampure bead purification, the TCR product of roughly 650 bp was size-selected on a 2% E-gel SizeSelection system. Library quality was checked on a Bioanalyzer, concentration was measured with Qubit, and libraries were quantified with the Kapa Library Quantification kit before pooling. An Illumina HiSeq 2500 sequenced the libraries paired-end 2 x 150 bp. To increase sequence diversity, about 25-30% phiX was spiked into each library pool. From the authors' description of their analysis: Quality-filtered reads were processed with the UMI-based MiGEC pipeline, which removed over 75% of raw TCR sequences during error correction. IMGT germline references were used for aligning VDJ genes, and each clonotype was defined as a unique CDR3 amino acid sequence together with its V-J genes. VDJtools evaluated clonal expansion, Shannon diversity and CDR3 relatedness (CalcPairwiseDistances, ClusterSamples); CLCbio workbench built phylogenetic trees. Expanded clones were defined as having at least 8 unique UMIs, based on coefficient-of-variation modelling across technical triplicates. TCRdb cleaned the public reads at Q25 with fastp, built clones with MiXCR and kept in-frame beta chains. One record per CDR3 amino acid sequence lists the most common genes and DNA. V and J calls and clone size were set by TCRdb, not the authors. Present in this sample are roughly 75,000 distinct CDR3 sequences, 2.5% to 3% of which were seen just once. The ten largest clones take up 1.1% of the sample.

The data stem from a study of neurological immune-mediated disorders (dated by TCRdb to between 2018 and 2020). With regard to the full study: Among the 34 multiple sclerosis patients, relapsing-remitting MS accounted for 31 and secondary progressive MS accounted for 3. Peripheral blood TCR-beta repertoires from HTLV-I-associated myelopathy (HAM/TSP) patients, multiple sclerosis patients and healthy controls were compared by UMI-based sequencing. The approximately 100 TCR-beta libraries included longitudinal samples, technical triplicates and paired sorted CD4+ and CD8+ T-cell subsets alongside PBMC samples. The cohort included 60 to 70 subjects: approximately 15 with HAM/TSP, around 34 with multiple sclerosis, and 20 or so healthy controls. Findings and caveats that apply to the study as a whole: In a phylogenetic analysis, the repertoires of 18 out of 34 MS patients fell into a single cluster of related CDR3 sequences, pointing to a possible signature at the repertoire level. Expanded clones from different subjects shared no identical CDR3 amino acid sequences, which suggests that TCR-beta repertoires were private in all groups. TCR clonal expansion was highest in HAM/TSP patients and lowest in MS patients, with MS patients falling below even healthy controls. No association of the MS cluster with clinical or MRI features was observed, and the need for larger cohorts was stated by the authors.

Unsorted PBMC libraries were generated from 2 million PBMCs stored in RNAlater at -80 °C until RNA extraction. The multiple sclerosis patients were enrolled in a US clinical protocol that used magnetic resonance imaging to evaluate disease progression. Peripheral blood underwent Ficoll-Hypaque density gradient centrifugation to isolate PBMCs, which were then cryopreserved in liquid nitrogen. The CDR3 starts with the cysteine, ends with the phenylalanine, and has 15 residues. Of all the DNA, just the CDR3 is kept, 45 bases in frame from base 1. CDR1 and CDR2 (SGHKS, YYEKEE) derive from the germline V gene (reference sequence). At the junction V is shortened by 2 bases and J by 8 bases; bases outside the gene matches: 4.

The sequence came from a woman aged 25 to 39 with multiple sclerosis. Sequencing input: PBMCs. The chain couples TRBV5-5 to TRBJ2-1, with 13 bases matching TRBD2. This receptor has the CDR3 CASSFTSGRAYEQFF. At the DNA level, the sequence is TGTGCCAGCAGCTTCACTAGCGGGAGGGCCTATGAGCAGTTCTTC.